The clone carrying this T cell receptor beta chain came up a few times. This specimen includes other DNA sequences encoding the same CDR3. This record comes from a study of blood T cell repertoires in COVID-19. Across the study: T cells, B-cell-depleted T cells, or PBMCs provided the cDNA or gDNA that served as material.

J was trimmed by 7 bases and V by 0 bases; bases with no gene match: 1. This CDR3 is 14 amino acids long. Germline CDR1 is SGHRS and CDR2 is YFSETQ. Under the authors' procedure: Reference gene primer amplification gave nucleated cell count estimates. Profiling relied on immunoSEQ multiplex PCR, and the TCRdb table lists in-frame clones only, not all of them. That table gives V, J and clone size, and the DNA gave D and trimming. The table records almost 200,000 clones, over 80% of them present only once. The J gene is TRBJ1-6, the V gene TRBV5-1; 7 nucleotides agree with TRBD1. This sequence was found in a man between 60 and 75 years old with COVID-19, enrolled during active disease. Sequenced input: peripheral blood. The CDR3 DNA follows: TGCGCCAGCAGCTTGGGACAGGGAAATTCACCCCTCCACTTT. It encodes CASSLGQGNSPLHF. Variable domain in full (rest from reference TRBV5-1 and TRBJ1-6): KAGVTQTPRYLIKTRGQQVTLSCSPISGHRSVSWYQQTPGQGLQFLFEYFSETQRNKGNFPGRFSGRQFSNSRSEMNVSTLELGDSALYLCASSLGQGNSPLHFGNGTRLTVT.